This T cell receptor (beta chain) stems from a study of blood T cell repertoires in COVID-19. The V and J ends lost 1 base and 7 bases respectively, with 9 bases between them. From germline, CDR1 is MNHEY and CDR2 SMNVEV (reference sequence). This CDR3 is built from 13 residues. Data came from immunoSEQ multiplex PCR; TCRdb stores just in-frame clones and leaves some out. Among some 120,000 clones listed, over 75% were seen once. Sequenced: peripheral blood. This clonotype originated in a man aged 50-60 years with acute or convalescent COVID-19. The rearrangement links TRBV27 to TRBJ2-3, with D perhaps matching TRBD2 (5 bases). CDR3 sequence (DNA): TGTGCCAGCAGTTTATTCGGGATAAATACGCAGTATTTT. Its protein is CASSLFGINTQYF.